The present TCR beta chain was sequenced within a study of T cell changes during pregnancy in multiple sclerosis. Germline assignment: CDR1 MNHEY and CDR2 SMNVEV (reference sequence). The CDR3 loop spans 15 amino acids. After removal of 6 bases from V and 7 bases from J, the junction contained 6 bases not matched to a gene. Sequencing used immunoSEQ multiplex PCR; TCRdb keeps in-frame clones, though not all of them. Found here are approximately 52,000 clones, approximately 92% of them singletons; the top ten hold about 0.25%. This specimen was CD4+ T cells from peripheral blood mononuclear cells, taken in the third trimester of pregnancy. This TCR was sampled from a female donor with multiple sclerosis, enrolled in a pregnancy study. The chain combines TRBV27 with TRBJ2-1; TRBD2 matches 13 bases. The CDR3 protein is CASSPGLAGSNEQFF. The CDR3 nucleotides are TGTGCCAGCAGCCCGGGACTAGCGGGATCTAATGAGCAGTTCTTC.